This T cell receptor beta chain was captured by sequencing in a study of blood T cell repertoires in COVID-19. The overall study: PBMCs, B-cell-depleted T cells, or T cells provided the cDNA or gDNA that made up the material.

As originally analysed: For nucleated cells, counts were estimated from reference gene primer amplification. The protocol was immunoSEQ multiplex PCR, while the TCRdb copy is restricted to in-frame clones and leaves out a portion. V, J and clone size are those of that table, while D and trimming were read from the DNA. The sample records 200,000 to 250,000 clones, 83% being singletons. V was shortened by 1 base and J by 3 bases, with 10 bases between the two germline ends. The CDR3 has 16 amino acids. Germline V gene lookup returns CDR1 SEHNR and CDR2 FQNEAQ (reference sequence). Those enrolled, adults aged roughly 18 to 90 years, came from under 25 US areas.

This receptor was taken from a woman aged 40-49 years who had been exposed to COVID-19. The sample comprised PBMCs or T cells enriched from blood (not recorded which). This rearrangement joins TRBV7-9 to TRBJ2-6; D gene unclear. CDR3 in amino acids: CASSLGEVVGANVLTF. For the CDR3, the DNA is TGTGCCAGCAGCTTAGGAGAAGTTGTTGGGGCCAACGTCCTGACTTTC.